This T cell receptor beta chain was recorded in a study of CD8+ T cells in alopecia areata. Germline V gene sequence: CDR1 LGHNA, CDR2 YNFKEQ. J lost 5 bases, V lost 0 bases, and 7 bases had no gene match. The CDR3 runs 16 residues. Indicated treatment: oral pan-JAK inhibitor, 5-10 mg twice daily. Following RNA extraction, reverse transcription yielded cDNA that acted as the sequencing template. TCRdb's table, derived via immunoSEQ multiplex PCR, lists solely in-frame clones and lacks some. The data show around 120,000 clones, 58% seen once. The source was CD8+ T cells sorted from blood, collected at week 4, from a patient treated with tofacitinib. The chain links TRBV4-2 to TRBJ2-5; TRBD2 matches 9 bases. This sequence was found in a human donor with alopecia areata. The CDR3 sequence: CASSQEDSGGPETQYF. CDR3 DNA sequence: TGTGCCAGCAGCCAAGAAGATAGCGGGGGTCCGGAGACCCAGTACTTC.